These T cell receptor beta chains were read from a single sample in a study of OX40 agonist ivuxolimab in advanced cancers. The method was immunoSEQ multiplex PCR; TCRdb's version includes in-frame clones alone and lacks a portion of them. The sample holds nearly 110,000 clones, 90% seen once. Sample: CD4+ or CD8+ T cells sorted from blood, taken in a trial of the OX40 agonist ivuxolimab. The origin of the receptors is an adult with an advanced solid tumor such as melanoma, head and neck, liver or kidney cancer. Both conserved end residues are part of each CDR3. D genes are given only for firm matches. Clone size appears in some rows only: once, few, many, or a class for an expanded clone.

j_call d_call v_call clone_size cdr3_aa cdr3_nt
TRBJ1-2 . TRBV30 . CAWTLGGARGYTF TGTGCCTGGACCCTAGGAGGGGCTAGGGGCTACACCTTC
TRBJ2-7 . TRBV7-9 . CASSLAGRIYEQYF TGTGCCAGCAGCTTAGCGGGACGGATCTACGAGCAGTACTTC
TRBJ2-1 . TRBV5-1 few CASSLAVIGAREQFF TGCGCCAGCAGCTTGGCCGTTATTGGGGCGCGTGAGCAGTTCTTC
TRBJ2-5 TRBD1 TRBV11-2 once CASSLGDRGSQYF TGTGCCAGCAGCTTAGGCGACAGGGGGTCCCAGTACTTC
TRBJ2-3 . TRBV6-1 . CASSEARWGADTQYF TGTGCCAGCAGTGAGGCCAGGTGGGGGGCAGATACGCAGTATTTT
TRBJ1-5 . TRBV7-9 . CASSLARGQPQHF TGTGCCAGCAGCTTAGCGCGTGGTCAGCCCCAGCATTTT
TRBJ1-2 . TRBV6-5 . CASRGTGYYGYTF TGTGCCAGCAGAGGCACAGGATACTATGGCTACACCTTC
TRBJ2-2 TRBD1 TRBV12-5 . CASGLTRTGNTGELFF TGTGCTAGTGGTTTGACGCGGACAGGGAACACCGGGGAGCTGTTTTTT
TRBJ1-1 . TRBV30 . CAWSGGVENTEAFF TGTGCCTGGTCGGGTGGGGTCGAGAACACTGAAGCTTTCTTT
TRBJ1-2 . TRBV4-3 . CASSQGDRVRYGYTF TGCGCCAGCAGCCAAGGCGATAGGGTGAGGTATGGCTACACCTTC
TRBJ2-7 . TRBV6-4 . CASSTAGPSSYEQYF TGTGCCAGCAGTACGGCGGGGCCCTCCTCCTACGAGCAGTACTTC
TRBJ2-3 . TRBV18 . CASSPAGIRTDTQYF TGTGCCAGCTCACCAGCGGGGATTCGCACAGATACGCAGTATTTT
TRBJ1-1 . TRBV28 once CASSRGEGGEAFF TGTGCCAGCAGTCGCGGCGAGGGCGGTGAAGCTTTCTTT
TRBJ2-5 . TRBV7-7 . CASSSVGAVETQYF TGTGCTAGCAGTTCCGTGGGGGCGGTCGAGACCCAGTACTTC
TRBJ1-1 . TRBV6-5 . CASSIALNTEAFF TGTGCCAGCAGTATTGCTCTGAACACTGAAGCTTTCTTT
TRBJ1-1 . TRBV6-5 . CASLDLRGGNTEAFF TGTGCCAGCCTCGACCTCCGGGGCGGAAACACTGAAGCTTTCTTT
TRBJ2-2 TRBD2 TRBV28 . CASSSLYTSGFNTGELFF TGTGCCAGCAGTTCATTATATACTAGCGGGTTTAACACCGGGGAGCTGTTTTTT
TRBJ2-2 . TRBV28 many CASSLHRINTGELFF TGTGCCAGCAGTTTGCACAGGATCAACACCGGGGAGCTGTTTTTT